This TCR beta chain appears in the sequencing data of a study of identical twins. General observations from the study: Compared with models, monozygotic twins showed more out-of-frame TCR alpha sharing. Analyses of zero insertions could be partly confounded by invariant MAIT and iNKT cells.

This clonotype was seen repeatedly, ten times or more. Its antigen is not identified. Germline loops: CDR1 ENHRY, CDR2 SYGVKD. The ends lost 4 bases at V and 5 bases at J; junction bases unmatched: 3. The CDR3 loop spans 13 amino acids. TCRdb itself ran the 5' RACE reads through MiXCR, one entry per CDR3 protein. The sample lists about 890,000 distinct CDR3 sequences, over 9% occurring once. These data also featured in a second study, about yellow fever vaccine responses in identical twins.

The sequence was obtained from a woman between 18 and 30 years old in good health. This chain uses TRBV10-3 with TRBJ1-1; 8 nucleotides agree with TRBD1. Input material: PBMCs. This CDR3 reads CAISVDRGTEAFF. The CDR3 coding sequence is TGTGCCATCAGTGTCGACAGGGGTACTGAAGCTTTCTTT.